The 19 T cell receptor beta chains given below trace back to one sample, sequenced in a study of cytomegalovirus exposure and HLA in healthy donors. The primer mix had 60 Vbeta and 13 Jbeta primers. TCRdb keeps only in-frame clones here, not all; method: immunoSEQ multiplex PCR. The sample has under 200,000 clones, around 80% seen once. The sample consisted of PBMCs. The receptors here all came from a human donor in good health.

The chain combines TRBV4-1 with TRBJ1-2, with D perhaps TRBD1 (5 bases). This CDR3 contains 16 residues. Germline V gene lookup returns CDR1 MGHRA and CDR2 YSYEKL. V shed 0 bases and J shed 4 bases, with 15 bases lying between them. The CDR3 spells CASSQDPGGDSYGYTF. The CDR3 DNA sequence: TGCGCCAGCAGCCAAGATCCCGGGGGGGACTCCTATGGCTACACCTTC.

V gene TRBV7-9 combines with J gene TRBJ2-3; D ambiguous. This CDR3 region has 16 residues. Germline loops: CDR1 SEHNR, CDR2 FQNEAQ (reference sequence). Deletions cut 3 bases from V and 0 bases from J, with 13 bases between. The CDR3 loop is CASSFDITPSTDTQYF. The CDR3 DNA follows: TGTGCCAGCAGCTTTGACATAACTCCTAGCACAGATACGCAGTATTTT.

This clone was picked up a small number of times. The chain has TRBV6-5 and TRBJ1-5, with 9 bases lining up with TRBD1. The CDR3 extends over 15 amino acids. J gave up 5 bases and V 6 bases, and 8 bases lay outside the gene matches. Germline V gene data show CDR1 as MNHEY and CDR2 as SVGAGI. As DNA, the CDR3 is TGTGCCAGCAGAAGGGGACAGGGCATATATCAGCCCCAGCATTTT. This translates into CASRRGQGIYQPQHF.

This chain uses TRBV4-3 with TRBJ1-6; D perhaps matches TRBD1 (5 bases). There are 16 residues in the CDR3. Trimming took off 1 base at V and 6 bases at J, with 13 bases between the two ends. Germline CDR1 LGHNA, CDR2 YSLEER. As DNA, the CDR3 is TGCGCCAGCAGCCAAGGGTCAGGGAAGATTAATTCACCCCTCCACTTT. It yields the protein CASSQGSGKINSPLHF.

J is TRBJ2-7 and V is TRBV2; a weak D match, TRBD1 (6 bases). V lost 6 bases to trimming and J lost 4 bases, with 13 bases between them. Germline lookup yields CDR1 SNHLY and CDR2 FYNNEI. The CDR3 has 13 amino acids. The CDR3 loop reads CASRDTGIYEQYF. In DNA, the CDR3 is TGTGCCAGCAGGGATACAGGGATTTACGAGCAGTACTTC.

The CDR3 here is CASSHRQGAHNSPLHF. For the CDR3, the DNA is TGTGCCAGCAGCCACAGACAGGGGGCCCATAATTCACCCCTCCACTTT. The chain joins TRBV9 to TRBJ1-6; 10 bases line up with TRBD1. The J segment lost 5 bases and the V segment lost 4 bases, leaving 6 bases of the junction unmatched. From germline, CDR1 is SGDLS and CDR2 YYNGEE. The CDR3 spans 16 residues.

As regards this clone: One end of the junction varies from germline; a read error may be responsible. This chain connects TRBV5-4 to TRBJ2-7; D is possibly TRBD1 (5 bases). The CDR3 has 13 residues. Per the germline V gene, CDR1 is SGHNT and CDR2 is YYREEE (reference sequence). The CDR3 is CVSSLRQGYEQYF. The CDR3 DNA reads as TGTGTCAGCAGCTTGCGTCAGGGCTACGAGCAGTACTTC.

There are a few counts of this clone. CDR3: CASSPARTSSSGNTIYF. In DNA form, the CDR3 reads TGTGCCAGCTCCCCAGCCCGGACTTCCAGCTCTGGAAACACCATATATTTT. The chain combines TRBV18 with TRBJ1-3; D not resolved. CDR1 is KGHSH, CDR2 LQKENI, per germline. This CDR3 has 17 amino acids. Trimming took 6 bases from V and 0 from J, leaving 18 bases between them. Looking up the rest from reference TRBV18 and TRBJ1-3 gives the full variable domain: NAGVMQNPRHLVRRRGQEARLRCSPMKGHSHVYWYRQLPEEGLKFMVYLQKENIIDESGMPKERFSAEFPKEGPSILRIQQVVRGDSAAYFCASSPARTSSSGNTIYFGEGSWLTVV.

For this clone: The junction does not match germline at one end; this may be a read error. This sequence joins TRBV5-6 and TRBJ2-7, with TRBD1 identical over 9 bases. This CDR3 has 14 residues. The V gene's germline CDR1 is SGHDT and CDR2 YYEEEE. CDR3 in DNA: TGTGCCAGCAGCTTGGGGACAGGGGACCGTAAACCCTATTTC. This sequence encodes CASSLGTGDRKPYF.

A few counts support this clone. The rearrangement links TRBV2 to TRBJ2-1; maybe TRBD1 (6 bases). V was shortened by 5 bases and J by 2 bases, with 13 bases between the two germline ends. In germline, CDR1 is SNHLY, CDR2 FYNNEI. CDR3 size: 15 residues. As DNA, the CDR3 is TGTGCCAGCAGTTTAGGCAGGGGAACCTACAATGAGCAGTTCTTC. It is translated as CASSLGRGTYNEQFF.

This clone has just one count. J is TRBJ2-1 and V is TRBV6-4, with D unclear. Germline CDR1 reads MRHNA; CDR2 reads SNTAGT. Trimming removed 0 bases at V and 1 base at J, with 7 bases between. CDR3 length: 15 residues. Here the CDR3 DNA reads TGTGCCAGCAGTGACTCGATTGCGTCCTACAATGAGCAGTTCTTC. It codes for CASSDSIASYNEQFF.

The genes are TRBV9 and TRBJ2-5; 9 bases agree with TRBD2. The germline V gene has CDR1 SGDLS and CDR2 YYNGEE. This CDR3 is 15 amino acids long. The trim removed 1 base at V and 4 bases at J, leaving 5 bases unmatched. The chain's CDR3 is CASSVNQRGVETQYF. CDR3 bases: TGTGCCAGCAGCGTAAATCAGCGGGGGGTAGAGACCCAGTACTTC.

The chain carries TRBV7-2 and TRBJ2-6; D is ambiguous. Germline V gives CDR1 SGHTA, CDR2 FQGNSA. The length of the CDR3 is 13 residues. V shed 5 bases and J shed 4 bases, with 6 bases lying between them. CDR3 in amino acids: CASSVTGANVLTF. DNA of the CDR3: TGTGCCAGCAGCGTGACAGGGGCCAACGTCCTGACTTTC.

V gene TRBV4-3 combines with J gene TRBJ2-2; TRBD1 is a possible D gene (5 bases). V lost 2 bases and J 6 bases, leaving 13 bases between the germline ends. Germline lookup yields CDR1 LGHNA and CDR2 YSLEER. The CDR3 has 15 amino acids. CDR3 sequence reads: CASSQNGQRAGELFF. In DNA, the CDR3 is TGCGCCAGCAGCCAAAATGGACAAAGGGCCGGGGAGCTGTTTTTT.

This clone was found a few times. The rearrangement joins TRBV5-1 to TRBJ2-5; 11 bases fit TRBD2. The J call may be faulty, since TRBJ2-7 better matches the DNA end. The CDR3 is made up of 17 amino acids. CDR1 SGHRS and CDR2 YFSETQ come from the germline V gene. DNA of the CDR3: TGCGCCAGCAGCCCTTCCTTAGCGGGGGGGCGAGCCTACGAGCAGTACTTC. This sequence encodes CASSPSLAGGRAYEQYF.

This clone occurred once. The chain couples TRBV9 to TRBJ2-3; 9 nucleotides agree with TRBD1. V shed 3 bases, J shed 1 base, and the junction held 3 bases outside the gene matches. Germline CDR1 and CDR2: SGDLS and YYNGEE. This CDR3 region has 15 residues. The CDR3 nucleotides are TGTGCCAGCAGCGGCAGGGACAGGGGCACAGATACGCAGTATTTT. It is translated as CASSGRDRGTDTQYF.

This chain connects TRBV2 to TRBJ2-5; 7 nucleotides align to TRBD1. The CDR3 contains 14 residues. Germline lookup yields CDR1 SNHLY and CDR2 FYNNEI. J gave up 1 base and V 6 bases, and 5 bases lay outside the gene matches. CDR3 residues: CASRPDRVQETQYF. The CDR3 bases are TGTGCCAGCAGGCCAGACAGGGTCCAAGAGACCCAGTACTTC.

The V call is TRBV7-8, the J call TRBJ2-7; D is uncertain. Germline CDR1 SGHVS, CDR2 FQNEAQ. Deletions cut 5 bases from V and 3 bases from J, with 8 bases between. This CDR3 has 12 amino acids. CDR3 bases: TGTGCCAGCAGCGCCAGTTACTACGAGCAGTACTTC. Translated, it gives CASSASYYEQYF.

DNA of the CDR3: TGCGCCAGCAGCTTGGATTCTTCGGGGGGCGGCGGCTACACCTTC. This codes for CASSLDSSGGGGYTF. This rearrangement joins TRBV5-1 to TRBJ1-2; TRBD1 is a possible D gene (6 bases). This CDR3 is built from 15 residues. V was clipped by 0 bases and J by 8 bases, with 17 bases between them. Germline assignment: CDR1 SGHRS and CDR2 YFSETQ.